This T cell receptor (beta chain) was captured by sequencing in a study of cytomegalovirus exposure and HLA in healthy donors. Germline-derived CDR1 and CDR2 are MRHNA and SNTAGT. Trimming removed 3 bases at V and 2 bases at J, with 11 bases between. The CDR3 covers 15 residues. This clone was detected a few times. Its antigen remains unidentified. Study-wide points: Some V segments, TRBV6-2 and TRBV6-3 among them, were indistinguishable and were therefore excluded.

Researchers ran the PCR with 60 Vbeta and 13 Jbeta primers. This table comes from immunoSEQ multiplex PCR, and its TCRdb copy is limited to in-frame clones, with some not included. This table has some 150,000 clones, about 79% appearing once. Sequenced: PBMCs. The receptor comes from a male donor in good health and CMV-seronegative. The chain has TRBV6-4 and TRBJ1-5; D possibly corresponds to TRBD1 (5 bases). In DNA form, the CDR3 reads TGTGCCAGCAGTGAGGGGGGAGATGGCAATCAGCCCCAGCATTTT. It specifies CASSEGGDGNQPQHF.